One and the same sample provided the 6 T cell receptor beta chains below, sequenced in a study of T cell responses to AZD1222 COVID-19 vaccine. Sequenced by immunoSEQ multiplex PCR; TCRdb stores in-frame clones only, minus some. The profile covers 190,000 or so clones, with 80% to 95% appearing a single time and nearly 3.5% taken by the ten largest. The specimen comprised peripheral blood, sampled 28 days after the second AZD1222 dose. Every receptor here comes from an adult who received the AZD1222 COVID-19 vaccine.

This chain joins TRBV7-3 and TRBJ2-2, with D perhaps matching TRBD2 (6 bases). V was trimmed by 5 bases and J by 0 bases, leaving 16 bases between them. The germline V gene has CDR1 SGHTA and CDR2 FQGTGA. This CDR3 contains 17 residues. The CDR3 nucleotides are TGTGCCAGCAGCCCCCGTGGGGTAGCGGCGAACACCGGGGAGCTGTTTTTT. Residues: CASSPRGVAANTGELFF.

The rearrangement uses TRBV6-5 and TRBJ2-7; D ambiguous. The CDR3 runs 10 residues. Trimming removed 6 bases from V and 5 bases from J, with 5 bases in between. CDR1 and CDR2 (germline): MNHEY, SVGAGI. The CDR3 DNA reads TGTGCCAGCAGAAGGGACGAGCAGTACTTC. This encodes CASRRDEQYF.

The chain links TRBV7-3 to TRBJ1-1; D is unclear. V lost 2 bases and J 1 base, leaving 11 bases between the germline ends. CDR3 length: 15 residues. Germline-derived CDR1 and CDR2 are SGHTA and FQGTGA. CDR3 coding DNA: TGTGCCAGCAGCTTACTTCAGATATCGAACACTGAAGCTTTCTTT. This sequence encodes CASSLLQISNTEAFF. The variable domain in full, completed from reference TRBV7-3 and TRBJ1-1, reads GAGVSQTPSNKVTEKGKYVELRCDPISGHTALYWYRQSLGQGPEFLIYFQGTGAADDSGLPNDRFFAVRPEGSVSTLKIQRTERGDSAVYLCASSLLQISNTEAFFGQGTRLTVV.

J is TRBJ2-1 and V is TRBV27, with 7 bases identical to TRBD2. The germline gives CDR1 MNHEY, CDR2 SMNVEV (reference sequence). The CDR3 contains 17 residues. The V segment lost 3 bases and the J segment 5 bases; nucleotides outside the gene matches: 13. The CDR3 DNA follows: TGTGCCAGCAGTTTTTTGGCTAGCGGACCTGGGCACAATGAGCAGTTCTTC. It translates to CASSFLASGPGHNEQFF.

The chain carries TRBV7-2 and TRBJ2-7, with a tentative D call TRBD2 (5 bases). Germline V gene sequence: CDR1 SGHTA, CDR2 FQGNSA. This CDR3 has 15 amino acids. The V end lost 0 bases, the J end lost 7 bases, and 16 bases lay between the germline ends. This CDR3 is CASSLALGIREEQYF. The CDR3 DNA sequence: TGTGCCAGCAGCTTAGCGCTGGGGATTCGGGAAGAGCAGTACTTC.

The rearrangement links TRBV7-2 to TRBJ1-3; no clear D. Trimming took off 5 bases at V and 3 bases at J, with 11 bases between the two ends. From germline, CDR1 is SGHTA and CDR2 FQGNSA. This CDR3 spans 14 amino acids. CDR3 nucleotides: TGTGCCAGCAGCCACGTTTGGGTTGGAAACACCATATATTTT. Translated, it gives CASSHVWVGNTIYF.